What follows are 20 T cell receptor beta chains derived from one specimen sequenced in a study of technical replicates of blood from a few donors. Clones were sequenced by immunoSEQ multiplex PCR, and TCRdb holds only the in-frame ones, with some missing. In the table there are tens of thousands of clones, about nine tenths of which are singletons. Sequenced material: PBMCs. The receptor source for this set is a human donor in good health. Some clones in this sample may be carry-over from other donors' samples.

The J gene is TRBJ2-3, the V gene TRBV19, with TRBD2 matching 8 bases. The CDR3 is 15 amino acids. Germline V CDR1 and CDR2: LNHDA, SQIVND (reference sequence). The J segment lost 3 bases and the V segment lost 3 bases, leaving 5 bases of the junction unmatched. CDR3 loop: CASSIEASGTDTQYF. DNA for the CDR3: TGTGCCAGTAGTATCGAGGCTAGCGGGACAGATACGCAGTATTTT.

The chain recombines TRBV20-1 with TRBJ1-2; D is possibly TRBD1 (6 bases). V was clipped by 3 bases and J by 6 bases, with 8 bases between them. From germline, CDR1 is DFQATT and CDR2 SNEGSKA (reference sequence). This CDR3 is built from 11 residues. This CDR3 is CSASYRDGYTF. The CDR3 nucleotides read TGCAGTGCTAGTTACAGGGATGGCTACACCTTC.

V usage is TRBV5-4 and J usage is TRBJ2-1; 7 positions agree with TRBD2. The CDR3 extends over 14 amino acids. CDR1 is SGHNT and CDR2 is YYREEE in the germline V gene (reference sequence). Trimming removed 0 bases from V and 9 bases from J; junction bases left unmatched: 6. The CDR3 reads CASSLVQTGGEQFF. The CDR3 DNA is TGTGCCAGCAGCTTGGTACAGACGGGGGGTGAGCAGTTCTTC.

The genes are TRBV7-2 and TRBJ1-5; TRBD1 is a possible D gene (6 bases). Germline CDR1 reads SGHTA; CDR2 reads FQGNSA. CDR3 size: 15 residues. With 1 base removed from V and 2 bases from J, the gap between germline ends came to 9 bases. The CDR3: CASSLVQGGNQPQHF. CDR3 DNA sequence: TGTGCCAGCAGCTTAGTACAGGGTGGCAATCAGCCCCAGCATTTT.

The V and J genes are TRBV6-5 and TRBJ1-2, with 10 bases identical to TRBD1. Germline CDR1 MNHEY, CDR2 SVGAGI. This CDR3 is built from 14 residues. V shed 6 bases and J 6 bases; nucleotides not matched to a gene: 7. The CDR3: CASRRDRGLHGYTF. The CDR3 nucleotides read TGTGCCAGCAGGAGGGACAGGGGTTTGCATGGCTACACCTTC.

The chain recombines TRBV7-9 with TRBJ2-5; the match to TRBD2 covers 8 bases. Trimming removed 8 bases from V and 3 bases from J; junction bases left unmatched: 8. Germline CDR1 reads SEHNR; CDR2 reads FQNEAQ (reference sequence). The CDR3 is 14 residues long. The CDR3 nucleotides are TGTGCCAGCCGGGGGGGCGGGGAGGAAGAGACCCAGTACTTC. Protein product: CASRGGGEEETQYF.

CDR3 bases: TGTGCCAGCAGTACCTCTCTGAGCTCCTACAATGAGCAGTTCTTC. Amino acids: CASSTSLSSYNEQFF. The chain links TRBV6-5 to TRBJ2-1; D unresolved. V lost 5 bases to trimming and J lost 0 bases, with 11 bases between them. Germline loops: CDR1 MNHEY, CDR2 SVGAGI. The CDR3 is made up of 15 amino acids.

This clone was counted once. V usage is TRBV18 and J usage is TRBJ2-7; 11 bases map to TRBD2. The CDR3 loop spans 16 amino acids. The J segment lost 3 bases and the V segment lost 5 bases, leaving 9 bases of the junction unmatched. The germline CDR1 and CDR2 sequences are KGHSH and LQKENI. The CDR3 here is CASSYNSGGAGYEQYF. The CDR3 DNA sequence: TGTGCCAGCTCATATAATAGCGGGGGGGCCGGCTACGAGCAGTACTTC.

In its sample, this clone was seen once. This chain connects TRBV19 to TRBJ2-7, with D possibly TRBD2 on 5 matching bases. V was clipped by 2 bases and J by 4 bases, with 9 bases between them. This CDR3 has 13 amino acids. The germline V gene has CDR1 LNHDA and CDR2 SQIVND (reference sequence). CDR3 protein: CASSIFEGYEQYF. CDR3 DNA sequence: TGTGCCAGTAGTATATTCGAGGGTTACGAGCAGTACTTC.

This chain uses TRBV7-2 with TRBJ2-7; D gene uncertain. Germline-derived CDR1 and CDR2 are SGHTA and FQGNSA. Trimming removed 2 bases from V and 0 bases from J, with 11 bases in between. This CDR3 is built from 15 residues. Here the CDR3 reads CASSLFLAGSYEQYF. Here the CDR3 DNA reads TGTGCCAGCAGCTTATTCTTGGCAGGCTCCTACGAGCAGTACTTC.

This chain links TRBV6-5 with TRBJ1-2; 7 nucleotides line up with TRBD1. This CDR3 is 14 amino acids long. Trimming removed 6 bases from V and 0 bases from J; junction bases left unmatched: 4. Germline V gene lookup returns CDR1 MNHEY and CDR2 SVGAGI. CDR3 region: CASSWDRSNYGYTF. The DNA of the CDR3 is TGTGCCAGCAGCTGGGACAGATCTAACTATGGCTACACCTTC.

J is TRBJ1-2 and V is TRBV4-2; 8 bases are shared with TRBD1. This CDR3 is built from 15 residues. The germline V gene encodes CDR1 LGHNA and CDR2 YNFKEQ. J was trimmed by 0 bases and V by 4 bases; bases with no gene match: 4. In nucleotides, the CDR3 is TGTGCCAGCAGCCCCCAGGGGGCCTCTAACTATGGCTACACCTTC. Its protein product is CASSPQGASNYGYTF.

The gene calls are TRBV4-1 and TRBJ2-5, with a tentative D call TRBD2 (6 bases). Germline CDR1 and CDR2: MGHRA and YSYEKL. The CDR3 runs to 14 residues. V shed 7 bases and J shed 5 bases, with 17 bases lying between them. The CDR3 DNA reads TGCGCCAGCACCTCAAGCGGAGGGCTTGAGACCCAGTACTTC. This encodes CASTSSGGLETQYF.

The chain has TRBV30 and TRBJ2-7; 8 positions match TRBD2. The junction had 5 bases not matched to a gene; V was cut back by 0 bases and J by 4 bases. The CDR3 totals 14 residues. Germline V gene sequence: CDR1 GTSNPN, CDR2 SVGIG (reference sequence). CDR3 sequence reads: CAWSVGLAFYEQYF. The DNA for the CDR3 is TGTGCCTGGAGTGTAGGACTAGCTTTTTACGAGCAGTACTTC.

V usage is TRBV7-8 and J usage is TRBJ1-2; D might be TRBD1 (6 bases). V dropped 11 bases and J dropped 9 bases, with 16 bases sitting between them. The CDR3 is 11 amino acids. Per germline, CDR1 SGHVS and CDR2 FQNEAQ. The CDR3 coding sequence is TGTGCCGCAGGGGTGGGGCAGAGCTACACCTTC. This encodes CAAGVGQSYTF.

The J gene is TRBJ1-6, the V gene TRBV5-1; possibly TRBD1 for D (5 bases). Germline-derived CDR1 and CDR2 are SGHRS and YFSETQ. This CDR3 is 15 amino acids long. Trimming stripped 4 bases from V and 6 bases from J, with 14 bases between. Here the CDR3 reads CASSMTGVTNSPLHF. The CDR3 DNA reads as TGCGCCAGCAGCATGACGGGGGTTACTAATTCACCCCTCCACTTT.

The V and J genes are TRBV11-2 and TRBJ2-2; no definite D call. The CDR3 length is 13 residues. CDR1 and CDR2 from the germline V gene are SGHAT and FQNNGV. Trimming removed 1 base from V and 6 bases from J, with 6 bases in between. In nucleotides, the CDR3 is TGTGCCAGCAGCTTAGCTGTAGCCGGGGAGCTGTTTTTT. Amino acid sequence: CASSLAVAGELFF.

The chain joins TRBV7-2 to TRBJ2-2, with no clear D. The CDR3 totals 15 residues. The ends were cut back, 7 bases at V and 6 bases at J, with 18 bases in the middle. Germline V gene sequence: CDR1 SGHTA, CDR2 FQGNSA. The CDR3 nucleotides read TGTGCCAGCACGTCCCAGGTCGGTTTGGCCGGGGAGCTGTTTTTT. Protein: CASTSQVGLAGELFF.

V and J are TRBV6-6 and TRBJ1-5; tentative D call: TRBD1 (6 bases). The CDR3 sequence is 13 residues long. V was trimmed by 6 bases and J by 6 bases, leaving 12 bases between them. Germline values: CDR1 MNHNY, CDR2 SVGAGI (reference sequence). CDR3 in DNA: TGTGCCAGCAGCCCTCTGGGGGCTCAGCCCCAGCATTTT. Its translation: CASSPLGAQPQHF.

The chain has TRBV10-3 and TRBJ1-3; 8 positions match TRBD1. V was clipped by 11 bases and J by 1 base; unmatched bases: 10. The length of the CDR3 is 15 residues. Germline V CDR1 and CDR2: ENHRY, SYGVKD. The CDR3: CAARAGQESGNTIYF. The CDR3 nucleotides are TGTGCCGCTCGGGCGGGACAGGAATCTGGAAACACCATATATTTT.